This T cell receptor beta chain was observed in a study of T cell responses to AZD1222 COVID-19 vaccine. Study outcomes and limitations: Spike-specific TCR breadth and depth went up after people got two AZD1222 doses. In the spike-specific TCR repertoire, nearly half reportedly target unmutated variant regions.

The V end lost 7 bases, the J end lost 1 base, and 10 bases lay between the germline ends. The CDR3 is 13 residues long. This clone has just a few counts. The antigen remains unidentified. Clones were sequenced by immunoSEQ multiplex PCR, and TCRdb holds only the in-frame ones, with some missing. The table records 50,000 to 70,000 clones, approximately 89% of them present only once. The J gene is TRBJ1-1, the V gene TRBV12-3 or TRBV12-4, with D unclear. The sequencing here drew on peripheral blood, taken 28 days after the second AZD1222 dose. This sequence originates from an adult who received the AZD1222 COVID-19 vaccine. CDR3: CASNRNRNTEAFF. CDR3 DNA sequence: TGTGCCAGCAACCGTAATAGGAACACTGAAGCTTTCTTT.